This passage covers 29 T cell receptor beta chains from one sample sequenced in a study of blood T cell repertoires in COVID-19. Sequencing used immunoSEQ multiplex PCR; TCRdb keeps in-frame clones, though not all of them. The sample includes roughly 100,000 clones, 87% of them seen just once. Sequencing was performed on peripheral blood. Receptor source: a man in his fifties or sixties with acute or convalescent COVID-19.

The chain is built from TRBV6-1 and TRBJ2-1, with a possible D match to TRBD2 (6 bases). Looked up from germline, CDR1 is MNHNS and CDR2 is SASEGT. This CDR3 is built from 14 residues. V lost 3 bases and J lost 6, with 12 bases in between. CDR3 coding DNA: TGTGCCAGCAGTGACCCTAGCGAGAGCAATGAGCAGTTCTTC. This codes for CASSDPSESNEQFF.

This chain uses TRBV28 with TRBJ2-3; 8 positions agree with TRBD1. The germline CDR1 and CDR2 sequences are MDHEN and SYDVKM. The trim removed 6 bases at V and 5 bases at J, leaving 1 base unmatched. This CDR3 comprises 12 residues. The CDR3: CASRTGVDTQYF. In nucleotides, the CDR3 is TGTGCCAGCAGGACAGGGGTAGATACGCAGTATTTT.

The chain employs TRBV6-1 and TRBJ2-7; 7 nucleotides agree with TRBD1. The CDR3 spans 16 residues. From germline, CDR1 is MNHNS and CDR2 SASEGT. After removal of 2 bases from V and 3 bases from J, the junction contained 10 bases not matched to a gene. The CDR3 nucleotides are TGTGCCAGCAGTGAAAAGGGGGCTTTCCTCTTCTACGAGCAGTACTTC. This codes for CASSEKGAFLFYEQYF.

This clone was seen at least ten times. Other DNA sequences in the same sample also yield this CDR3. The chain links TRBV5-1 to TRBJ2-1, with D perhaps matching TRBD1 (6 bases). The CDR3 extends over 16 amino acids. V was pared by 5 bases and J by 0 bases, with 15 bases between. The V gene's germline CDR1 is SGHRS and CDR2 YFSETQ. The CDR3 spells CASSSGTTPSYNEQFF. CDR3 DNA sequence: TGCGCCAGCAGTTCCGGGACAACCCCCTCCTACAATGAGCAGTTCTTC.

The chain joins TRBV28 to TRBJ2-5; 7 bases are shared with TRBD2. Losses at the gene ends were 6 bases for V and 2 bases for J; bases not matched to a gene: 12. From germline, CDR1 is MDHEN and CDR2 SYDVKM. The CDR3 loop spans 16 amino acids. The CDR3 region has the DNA TGTGCCAGCAGCTCCCCCCGGGCTAGCGGACAAGAGACCCAGTACTTC. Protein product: CASSSPRASGQETQYF.

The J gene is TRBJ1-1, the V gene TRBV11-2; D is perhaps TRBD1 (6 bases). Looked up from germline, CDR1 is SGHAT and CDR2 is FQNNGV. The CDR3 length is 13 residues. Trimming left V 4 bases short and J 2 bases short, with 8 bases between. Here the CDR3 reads CASSWDTNTEAFF. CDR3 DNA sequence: TGTGCCAGCAGCTGGGACACAAACACTGAAGCTTTCTTT.

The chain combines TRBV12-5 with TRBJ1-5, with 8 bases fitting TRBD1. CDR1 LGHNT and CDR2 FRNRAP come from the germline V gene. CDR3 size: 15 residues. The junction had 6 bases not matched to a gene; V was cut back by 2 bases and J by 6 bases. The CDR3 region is CASGLTGGRGQPQHF. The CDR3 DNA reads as TGTGCTAGTGGTTTGACAGGGGGAAGAGGTCAGCCCCAGCATTTT.

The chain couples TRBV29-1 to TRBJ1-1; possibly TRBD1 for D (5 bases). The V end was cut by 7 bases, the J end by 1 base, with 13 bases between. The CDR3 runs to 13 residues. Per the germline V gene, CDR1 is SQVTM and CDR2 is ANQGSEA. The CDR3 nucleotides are TGCAGCGCCGTCAGGGCCACGAACACTGAAGCTTTCTTT. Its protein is CSAVRATNTEAFF. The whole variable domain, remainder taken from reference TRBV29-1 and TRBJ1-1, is SAVISQKPSRDICQRGTSLTIQCQVDSQVTMMFWYRQQPGQSLTLIATANQGSEATYESGFVIDKFPISRPNLTFSTLTVSNMSPEDSSIYLCSAVRATNTEAFFGQGTRLTVV.

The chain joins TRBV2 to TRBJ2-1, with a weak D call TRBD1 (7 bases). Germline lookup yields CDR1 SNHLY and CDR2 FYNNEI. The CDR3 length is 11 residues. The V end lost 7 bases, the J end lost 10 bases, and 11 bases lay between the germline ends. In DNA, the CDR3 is TGTGCCAGCACGCAGGGGGGCGAGCAGTTCTTC. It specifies CASTQGGEQFF. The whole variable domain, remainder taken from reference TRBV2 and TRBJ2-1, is EPEVTQTPSHQVTQMGQEVILRCVPISNHLYFYWYRQILGQKVEFLVSFYNNEISEKSEIFDDQFSVERPDGSNFTLKIRSTKLEDSAMYFCASTQGGEQFFGPGTRLTVL.

Written as DNA, the CDR3 is TGCGCCAGCAGCCCAGACGGACTAGCGGGAGCCCTTAACTACGAGCAGTACTTC. Translating gives CASSPDGLAGALNYEQYF. V is TRBV5-1 and J is TRBJ2-7; 13 bases are a match to TRBD2. Germline loops: CDR1 SGHRS, CDR2 YFSETQ. The CDR3 sequence is 18 residues long. The J segment lost 3 bases and the V segment lost 4 bases, leaving 13 bases of the junction unmatched.

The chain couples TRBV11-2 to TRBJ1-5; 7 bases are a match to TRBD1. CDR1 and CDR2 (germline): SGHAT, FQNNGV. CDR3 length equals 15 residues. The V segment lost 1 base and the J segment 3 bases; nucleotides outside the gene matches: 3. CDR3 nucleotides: TGTGCCAGCAGCTTAGGACAGGGCCACAATCAGCCCCAGCATTTT. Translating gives CASSLGQGHNQPQHF.

The CDR3 spells CASSFFGLAGGTMYEQYF. The CDR3 nucleotides are TGTGCCAGCAGCTTCTTCGGACTAGCGGGAGGGACGATGTACGAGCAGTACTTC. The genes are TRBV7-2 and TRBJ2-7; the match to TRBD2 covers 15 bases. Unmatched junction bases numbered 10, after V lost 3 bases and J lost 4 bases. Germline V gene data show CDR1 as SGHTA and CDR2 as FQGNSA. The CDR3 loop spans 18 amino acids.

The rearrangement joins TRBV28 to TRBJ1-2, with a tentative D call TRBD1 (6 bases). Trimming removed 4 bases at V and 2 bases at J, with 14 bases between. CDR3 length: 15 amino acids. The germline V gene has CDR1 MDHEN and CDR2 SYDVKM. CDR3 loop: CASSYPRGVNYGYTF. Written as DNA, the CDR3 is TGTGCCAGCAGTTACCCCAGGGGAGTCAACTATGGCTACACCTTC.

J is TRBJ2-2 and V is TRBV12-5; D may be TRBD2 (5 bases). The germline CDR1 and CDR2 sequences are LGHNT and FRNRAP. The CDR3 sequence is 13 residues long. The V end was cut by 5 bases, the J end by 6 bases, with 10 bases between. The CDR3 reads CASGLWGAGELFF. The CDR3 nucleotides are TGTGCTAGTGGTCTCTGGGGAGCCGGGGAGCTGTTTTTT.

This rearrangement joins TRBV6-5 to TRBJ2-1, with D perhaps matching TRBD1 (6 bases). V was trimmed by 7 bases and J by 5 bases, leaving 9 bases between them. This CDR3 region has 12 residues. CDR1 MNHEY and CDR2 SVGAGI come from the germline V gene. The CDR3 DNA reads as TGTGCCAGCAAGGACAGACACAATGAGCAGTTCTTC. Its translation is CASKDRHNEQFF.

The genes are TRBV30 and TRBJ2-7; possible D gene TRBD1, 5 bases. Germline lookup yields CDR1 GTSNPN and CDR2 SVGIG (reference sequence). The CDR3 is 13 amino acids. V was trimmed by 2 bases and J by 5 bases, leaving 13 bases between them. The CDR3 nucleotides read TGTGCCTGGAGTTCTGACTCAGGGAACGAGCAGTACTTC. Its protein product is CAWSSDSGNEQYF.

The CDR3 nucleotides are TGTGCCAGCAGCCAAGAGGGTAGCGGGAGAAATGAGCAGTTCTTC. Its protein is CASSQEGSGRNEQFF. The chain couples TRBV4-2 to TRBJ2-1; 9 bases agree with TRBD2. The germline V gene has CDR1 LGHNA and CDR2 YNFKEQ. This CDR3 comprises 15 residues. With 0 bases clipped from V and 7 bases from J, the junction kept 4 bases outside the gene matches.

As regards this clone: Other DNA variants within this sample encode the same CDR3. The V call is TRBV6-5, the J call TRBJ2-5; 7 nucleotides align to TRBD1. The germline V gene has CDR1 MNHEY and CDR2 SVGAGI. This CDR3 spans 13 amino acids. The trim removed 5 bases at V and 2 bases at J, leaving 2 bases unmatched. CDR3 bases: TGTGCCAGCAGTCGGGGACAGCAAGAGACCCAGTACTTC. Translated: CASSRGQQETQYF.

CDR3 DNA sequence: TGTGCCAGCAGCCCGACAGGGACGGATGGCTACACCTTC. Amino acid sequence: CASSPTGTDGYTF. V is TRBV7-9 and J is TRBJ1-2; 7 nucleotides agree with TRBD1. V lost 5 bases, J lost 6 bases, and 6 bases stayed unmatched. Germline loops: CDR1 SEHNR, CDR2 FQNEAQ (reference sequence). This CDR3 is 13 amino acids long.

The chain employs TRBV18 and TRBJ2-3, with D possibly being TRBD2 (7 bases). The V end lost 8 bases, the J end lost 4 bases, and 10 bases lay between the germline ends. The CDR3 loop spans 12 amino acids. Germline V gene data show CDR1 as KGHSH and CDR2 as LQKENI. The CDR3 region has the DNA TGTGCCAGCAACGGGGGGCCAGATACGCAGTATTTT. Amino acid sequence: CASNGGPDTQYF.

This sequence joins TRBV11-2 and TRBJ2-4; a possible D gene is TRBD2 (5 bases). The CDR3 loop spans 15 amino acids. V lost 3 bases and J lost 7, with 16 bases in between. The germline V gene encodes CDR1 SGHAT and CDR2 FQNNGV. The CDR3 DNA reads TGTGCCAGCAGCTTGGCCGGGAAGCCAGTCAACATTCAGTACTTC. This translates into CASSLAGKPVNIQYF.

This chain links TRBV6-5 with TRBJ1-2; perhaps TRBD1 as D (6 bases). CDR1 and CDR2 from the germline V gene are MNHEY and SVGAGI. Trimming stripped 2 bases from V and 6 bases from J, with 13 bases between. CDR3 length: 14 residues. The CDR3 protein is CASSYEGVRDGYTF. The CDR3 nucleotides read TGTGCCAGCAGTTACGAGGGGGTAAGAGATGGCTACACCTTC.

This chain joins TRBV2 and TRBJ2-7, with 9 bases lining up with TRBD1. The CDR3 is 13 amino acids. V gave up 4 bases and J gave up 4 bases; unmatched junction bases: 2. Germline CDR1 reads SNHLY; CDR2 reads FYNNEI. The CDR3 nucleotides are TGTGCCAGCAGTGTACAGGGGGCTTACGAGCAGTACTTC. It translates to CASSVQGAYEQYF.

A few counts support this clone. The CDR3 loop reads CASSDGAGGQDTQYF. The CDR3 region has the DNA TGTGCCAGCAGTGACGGAGCGGGAGGGCAAGATACGCAGTATTTT. This chain connects TRBV6-4 to TRBJ2-3; TRBD2 agrees at 10 bases. Unmatched junction bases numbered 4, after V lost 2 bases and J lost 5 bases. CDR1 is MRHNA, CDR2 SNTAGT, per germline. This CDR3 has 15 residues.

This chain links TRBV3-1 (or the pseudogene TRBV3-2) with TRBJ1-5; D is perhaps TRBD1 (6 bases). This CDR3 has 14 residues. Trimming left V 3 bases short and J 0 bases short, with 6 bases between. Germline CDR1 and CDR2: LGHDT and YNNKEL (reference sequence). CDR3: CASSQDSSNQPQHF. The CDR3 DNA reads TGTGCCAGCAGCCAGGACAGTAGCAATCAGCCCCAGCATTTT.

The CDR3 nucleotides read TGTGCCAGCAGCCAAGATGGGGCTGGCTGGATCACAGATACGCAGTATTTT. Protein: CASSQDGAGWITDTQYF. This chain connects TRBV3-1 (or the pseudogene TRBV3-2) to TRBJ2-3, with a possible D match to TRBD1 (5 bases). CDR1 and CDR2 (germline): LGHDT, YNNKEL (reference sequence). This CDR3 is 17 amino acids long. V was pared by 0 bases and J by 2 bases, with 15 bases between.

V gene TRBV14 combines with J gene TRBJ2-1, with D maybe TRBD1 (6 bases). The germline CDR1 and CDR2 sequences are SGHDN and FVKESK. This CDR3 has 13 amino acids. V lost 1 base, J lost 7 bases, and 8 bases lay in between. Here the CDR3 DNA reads TGTGCCAGCAGCCAAGTAGGGGGAAATGAGCAGTTCTTC. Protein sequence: CASSQVGGNEQFF.

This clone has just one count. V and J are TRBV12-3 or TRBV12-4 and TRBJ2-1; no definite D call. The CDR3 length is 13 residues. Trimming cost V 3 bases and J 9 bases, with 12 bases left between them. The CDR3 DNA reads TGTGCCAGCAGTTTCGCGGAGAAGGCTGAGCAGTTCTTC. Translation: CASSFAEKAEQFF.

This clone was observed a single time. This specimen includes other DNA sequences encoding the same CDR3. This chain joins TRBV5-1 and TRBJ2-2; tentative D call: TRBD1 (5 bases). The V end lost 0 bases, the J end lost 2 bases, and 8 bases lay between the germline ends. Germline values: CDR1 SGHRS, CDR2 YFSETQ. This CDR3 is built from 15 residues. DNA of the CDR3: TGCGCCAGCAGCTTGGGGGGCAGAAACACCGGGGAGCTGTTTTTT. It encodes CASSLGGRNTGELFF.